These T cell receptor beta chains were read from a single sample in a study of blood T cells in healthy people across ages. TCRdb passed the 5' RACE reads through MiXCR, listing each CDR3 protein once. This sample carries more than 450,000 distinct CDR3 sequences, about 29% of them seen once, and the ten largest clones take 3.6%. These same records also appear under a second study, on T cells of mothers and their children.

Sequencing input: blood. These receptors came from a boy aged 2 to 9 in good health. Both conserved end residues are part of each CDR3. Each record gives: clone size, J gene, V gene, D gene, CDR3 DNA, CDR3 protein. A D gene is named only where the DNA matches it firmly. Size is stated for part of the rows, as once, few or many counts, or as a class when the clone is expanded.

. | TRBJ2-1 | TRBV7-9 | . | TGTGCCAGCAGCCCATCGTATCCGGGAGAAGACAATGAGCAGTTCTTC | CASSPSYPGEDNEQFF
. | TRBJ2-1 | TRBV29-1 | . | TGCAGCGTTGCGGTTAACAATGAGCAGTTCTTC | CSVAVNNEQFF
. | TRBJ2-3 | TRBV20-1 | TRBD1 | TGCAGTGCTAGTCAAGCAGGACAGGGTCTTCCAGATACGCAGTATTTT | CSASQAGQGLPDTQYF
few | TRBJ2-7 | TRBV13 | . | TGTGCCAGCAGGATGTCCGGGAGCTCCTACGAGCAGTACTTC | CASRMSGSSYEQYF
many | TRBJ1-2 | TRBV29-1 | TRBD1 | TGCAGCGTTGCCCCAGGGACAGACTATGGCTACACCTTC | CSVAPGTDYGYTF
. | TRBJ2-5 | TRBV7-2 | TRBD2 | TGTGCCAGCAGCACTCTAGCGGGGAGTGTTGAGACCCAGTACTTC | CASSTLAGSVETQYF
few | TRBJ2-7 | TRBV3-1 | TRBD2 | TGTGCCAGCAGCCAAGTGCCGGGGGGGACTTACGAGCAGTACTTC | CASSQVPGGTYEQYF
few | TRBJ2-3 | TRBV24-1 | TRBD1 | TGTGCCACCAGTGCCGGTGACAGGGGGATTGGGACAGATACGCAGTATTTT | CATSAGDRGIGTDTQYF
few | TRBJ2-5 | TRBV2 | . | TGTGCCAGCAGTGACGCGGGGAAAGAGACCCAGTACTTC | CASSDAGKETQYF
once | TRBJ2-1 | TRBV6-5 | . | TGTGCCAGCAGTTACTCTTTAGCCGGCGAGCAGTTCTTC | CASSYSLAGEQFF
. | TRBJ2-3 | TRBV5-1 | TRBD2 | TGCGCCAGCAGCCACCCATTTGGGACTAGCAGTGATTTAGATACGCAGTATTTT | CASSHPFGTSSDLDTQYF
few | TRBJ2-3 | TRBV12-3/TRBV12-4 | . | TGTGCCAGCAGTTTTGATTCAGGGGCAGTCGCTACGCAGTATTTT | CASSFDSGAVATQYF
. | TRBJ1-5 | TRBV5-1 | . | TGCGCCAGCAGCTTGGAAGTAAATCAGCCCCAGCATTTT | CASSLEVNQPQHF
. | TRBJ1-3 | TRBV5-1 | TRBD1 | TGCGCCAGCAGCTCGACAGGGGTTGGAAACACCATATATTTT | CASSSTGVGNTIYF
few | TRBJ2-5 | TRBV18 | . | TGTGCCAGCTCACCACGAACAGGGTTCCGGGAGACCCAGTACTTC | CASSPRTGFRETQYF
. | TRBJ1-2 | TRBV6-5 | TRBD1 | TGTGCCAGCAGTTACTCCAGGGGGGCGGATGGCTACACCTTC | CASSYSRGADGYTF
few | TRBJ2-7 | TRBV3-1 | TRBD2 | TGTGCCAGCAGCCAGTTGGGACTAGCGGGGGGGCCGTATTCCTACGAGCAGTACTTC | CASSQLGLAGGPYSYEQYF
. | TRBJ2-5 | TRBV6-5 | TRBD2 | TGTGCCAGCAGACGACTAGCGGGGGGGCTGAAGACCCAGTACTTC | CASRRLAGGLKTQYF
. | TRBJ1-5 | TRBV20-1 | . | TGCAGTGCTAGTTCAGGTTATAGCAATCAGCCCCAGCATTTT | CSASSGYSNQPQHF
. | TRBJ2-4 | TRBV7-8 | TRBD2 | TGTGCCAGCAGCCCCCCCCACAGCGGGAGAGGGGGGGTGGTGGACATTCAGTACTTC | CASSPPHSGRGGVVDIQYF
few | TRBJ2-7 | TRBV5-1 | TRBD1 | TGCGCCAGCAGCTTCGCCCAGGGGGCTTACGAGCAGTACTTC | CASSFAQGAYEQYF
. | TRBJ2-3 | TRBV29-1 | TRBD2 | TGCAGCGTTGTTTGGGGGAGGGCCACAGTTACGCAGTATTTT | CSVVWGRATVTQYF
few | TRBJ2-7 | TRBV27 | TRBD2 | TGTGCCAGCAGTTTTCGGGGCGGGAGTGGCTACGAGCAGTACTTC | CASSFRGGSGYEQYF
. | TRBJ1-2 | TRBV4-1 | . | TGCGCCAGCAGCCAAGGGGCTGGGTACACCTTC | CASSQGAGYTF
. | TRBJ1-6 | TRBV5-1 | TRBD1 | TGCGCCAGCAGCTTGGGAAGTTCGGGACAGGGGGCCTCACCCCTCCACTTT | CASSLGSSGQGASPLHF
many | TRBJ2-1 | TRBV25-1 | TRBD1 | TGTGCCAGCAGTAGTCAGACAGGGGGCCTGAGGGGGAGCTCCTACAATGAGCAGTTCTTC | CASSSQTGGLRGSSYNEQFF
few | TRBJ2-5 | TRBV6-1 | TRBD2 | TGTGCCAGCAGTGAAGCTCCGGGGGGCCAAGAGACCCAGTACTTC | CASSEAPGGQETQYF
. | TRBJ2-3 | TRBV12-3/TRBV12-4 | . | TGTGCCAGCAGTTTACCTAAGGGGGCGGGGGACACAGATACGCAGTATTTT | CASSLPKGAGDTDTQYF
. | TRBJ2-1 | TRBV27 | TRBD2 | TGTGCCAGCAGTTTAAAGAGCGGGGGTTACAATGAGCAGTTCTTC | CASSLKSGGYNEQFF
. | TRBJ2-3 | TRBV11-2 | . | TGTGCCAGCAGCGTGGACCACACAGATACGCAGTATTTT | CASSVDHTDTQYF
. | TRBJ2-7 | TRBV27 | TRBD1 | TGTGCCAGCAGTTTGGGGACAGGTTACCACGAGCAGTACTTC | CASSLGTGYHEQYF
few | TRBJ2-1 | TRBV28 | . | TGTGCCATCTCCGACCGGCTGGGGGCATTGAATGAGCAGTTCTTC | CAISDRLGALNEQFF
few | TRBJ2-5 | TRBV7-9 | . | TGTGCCAGCAGCCTAGGGAACAAGAAAGAGACCCAGTACTTC | CASSLGNKKETQYF
many | TRBJ2-1 | TRBV5-1 | TRBD2 | TGCGCCAGCAGCTGGACTAGCGGGGGTACCTACAATGAGCAGTTCTTC | CASSWTSGGTYNEQFF
. | TRBJ2-7 | TRBV6-6 | . | TGTGCCAGCAGTGTTGGGACGATCGAGCAGTACTTC | CASSVGTIEQYF
few | TRBJ2-1 | TRBV7-9 | TRBD1 | TGTGCCAGCAGCCCGCGGGGACAGGGAGAGGATGAGCAGTTCTTC | CASSPRGQGEDEQFF
few | TRBJ2-7 | TRBV12-3/TRBV12-4 | TRBD1 | TGTGCCAGCACCATACAGGGGGCGGATTCACCCCTCCACTTC | CASTIQGADSPLHF
. | TRBJ1-4 | TRBV7-9 | . | TGTGCCAGCAGCTCGTTTGCGGCTAATGAAAAACTGTTTTTT | CASSSFAANEKLFF
. | TRBJ1-6 | TRBV27 | . | TGTGCCAGCAGTTTATCCGGGACAACTAATTCACCCCTCCACTTT | CASSLSGTTNSPLHF
few | TRBJ2-5 | TRBV7-9 | . | TGTGCCAGCAGCTCCAGGGCCGTCCCAGTGCAAGAGACCCAGTACTTC | CASSSRAVPVQETQYF
. | TRBJ2-7 | TRBV29-1 | . | TGCAGCGTTGAAACAGGGACACCCACCTACGAGCAGTACTTC | CSVETGTPTYEQYF
. | TRBJ1-1 | TRBV29-1 | . | TGCAGCGTTTATGGACTGGGGGTTATGAACACTGAAGCTTTCTTT | CSVYGLGVMNTEAFF
. | TRBJ2-3 | TRBV20-1 | . | TGCAGTGCTAGAGATGGGCCTACCTCAGATACGCAGTATTTT | CSARDGPTSDTQYF
few | TRBJ2-5 | TRBV9 | . | TGTGCCAGCAGCCCACACCGGGACGGCTGGTCCCAGTACTTC | CASSPHRDGWSQYF
. | TRBJ2-7 | TRBV24-1 | . | TGTGCCACCGTACCAGGGTTCGGCGAGCAGTACTTC | CATVPGFGEQYF
. | TRBJ2-7 | TRBV25-1 | TRBD1 | TGTGCCAGCAGTATGGGACAGGGACGGGACGAGCAGTACTTC | CASSMGQGRDEQYF
few | TRBJ1-2 | TRBV28 | TRBD1 | TGTGCCAGCAGTTTGAGGGGGCGGTCTGACTATGGCTACACCTTC | CASSLRGRSDYGYTF
few | TRBJ2-7 | TRBV10-2 | . | TGCGCCAGCAGTGATCGGTGGGAGCAGTGCTTC | CASSDRWEQCF
. | TRBJ1-1 | TRBV7-2 | . | TGTGCCAGCAGCTTGGTGGCCTGGGGCACTGAAGCTTTCTTT | CASSLVAWGTEAFF
. | TRBJ2-5 | TRBV18 | TRBD1 | TGTGCCAGCTCACCAGGTGACAGGGGACCACAAGAGACCCAGTACTTC | CASSPGDRGPQETQYF